This T cell receptor (beta chain) emerged from a study of blood T cell repertoires in COVID-19 (dated by TCRdb to between 2020 and 2021). As for the study more broadly: Samples from collaborators originated in the United States, Italy and Spain and spanned both the acute and convalescent phases of COVID-19. The dataset comprised deeply sampled blood TCRbeta repertoires from subjects exposed to, actively infected with, or recovered from COVID-19. Samples came from the ongoing ImmuneRACE study (first 160 participants) plus 1,254 subjects from 6 global collaborators. The repertoires were made available in a free public database intended to serve as a resource for research on the immune response to SARS-CoV-2. A de-identified subject ID, COVID-19 status, age in years and sex were almost always included in the sample metadata. The prospective study material was composed of cDNA or gDNA derived from T cells, B-cell-depleted T cells, or PBMCs. Where available, HLA class I and class II types were taken from metadata supplied by the sample provider and were not determined by assay-based typing. The research as a whole found: How much clinical and demographic metadata was included differed by source and by participant, and the metadata was provided uncurated.

With respect to this clone: Which antigen it targets is not known. No base quality information exists; no much larger clone differs at one position.

TCRbeta CDR3 regions were amplified from genomic DNA using the immunoSEQ Assay, a bias-controlled multiplex PCR. The source study handled its data this way. Within the assay, amplification of reference gene primers was used to estimate how many nucleated cells each sample contained. To quantify the absolute abundance of each unique TCRbeta CDR3 rearrangement, sequence reads were collapsed and filtered. For each sample, productive Simpson clonality was calculated as the square root of Simpson's diversity index across productive rearrangements. This is the immuneACCESS table as TCRdb keeps it, with only in-frame sequences that have V and J called. A part of the clones is gone; compared with another copy, unresolved V genes explain less than half, and the rest is unexplained. That table supplies the V and J calls and clone size; D and trimming were determined from the DNA. The sample table lists around 180,000 clones, about 84% of them with a count of one. The ten most abundant clones make up about 4.8% of the sample.

The collaborating institutions used their own protocols to collect whole blood in K2EDTA tubes. For TCRbeta analysis, collaborator samples were shipped as frozen whole blood, as isolated PBMCs, or as DNA extracted from either sample type. The CDR3 holds 15 amino acids from the cysteine to the phenylalanine. Only the CDR3 portion is preserved as DNA: 45 bases, with reading frame beginning at the first base. V and J are trimmed by 2 bases and 5 bases, and the gene matches miss 5 bases of the junction. From the germline V gene, CDR1 is SGDLS and CDR2 is YYNGEE. The TCR sequence derives from a young woman with acute or convalescent COVID-19. The sample comprised peripheral blood. Recombination joined TRBV9 with TRBJ2-3, with 10 bases matching TRBD1. The sequence in DNA is TGTGCCAGCAGCGTTGGGACAGGGGAGGGAGATACGCAGTATTTT. Translated, it reads CASSVGTGEGDTQYF.